The T cell receptor beta chain described here comes from a study of control samples from healthy donors and cancer patients (TCRdb year 2020). Concerning this clone: Its antigen is not yet known. The record has no base qualities; no much larger clone is one base away.

The CDR3 sequence holds 15 residues, the cysteine and phenylalanine included. Only the CDR3 region is kept as DNA, spanning 45 bases read in frame from base 1. V is pared back by 0 bases and J by 6 bases, with 10 bases lying between the germline termini. In the germline V gene, CDR1 corresponds to SGDLS and CDR2 to YYNGEE. The library was generated by the immunoSEQ multiplex PCR assay. TCRdb provides this immuneACCESS table in a form limited to in-frame rearrangements. Some clones are lacking; in checked studies, under half of them reflect an unresolved V gene, and why the rest are absent is not known. The sample table shows fewer than 200,000 clones, and approximately 94% are seen once. The top ten clones comprise 1.4% of the sample.

This receptor was obtained from a man aged 30-40 years in good health. The rearranged segments are TRBV9 and TRBJ1-6, with no confident D gene call. Sequencing used blood. Here is the DNA: TGTGCCAGCAGCGTAGGCTTAGATACTAATTCACCCCTCCACTTT. Translation gives CASSVGLDTNSPLHF.